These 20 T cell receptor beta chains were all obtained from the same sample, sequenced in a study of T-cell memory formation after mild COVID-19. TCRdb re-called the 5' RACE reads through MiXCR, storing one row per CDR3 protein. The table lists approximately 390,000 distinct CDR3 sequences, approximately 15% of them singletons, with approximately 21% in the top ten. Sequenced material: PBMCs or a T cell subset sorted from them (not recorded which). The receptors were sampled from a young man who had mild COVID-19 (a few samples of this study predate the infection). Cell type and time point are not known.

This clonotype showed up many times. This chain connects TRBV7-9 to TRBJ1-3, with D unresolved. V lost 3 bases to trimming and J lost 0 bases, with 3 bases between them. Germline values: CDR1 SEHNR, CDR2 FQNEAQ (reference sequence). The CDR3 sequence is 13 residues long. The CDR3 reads CASSLRSGNTIYF. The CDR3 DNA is TGTGCCAGCAGCTTGCGCTCTGGAAACACCATATATTTT.

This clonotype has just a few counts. CDR3 loop: CASSQAGRDGPQYF. The CDR3 DNA sequence: TGCGCCAGCAGCCAAGCAGGCAGGGATGGCCCGCAGTATTTT. The J gene is TRBJ2-3, the V gene TRBV4-1; D perhaps matches TRBD1 (5 bases). The germline V and J ends were trimmed by 1 base and 10 bases, with 15 bases remaining between them. CDR3 length: 14 amino acids. Per the germline V gene, CDR1 is MGHRA and CDR2 is YSYEKL.

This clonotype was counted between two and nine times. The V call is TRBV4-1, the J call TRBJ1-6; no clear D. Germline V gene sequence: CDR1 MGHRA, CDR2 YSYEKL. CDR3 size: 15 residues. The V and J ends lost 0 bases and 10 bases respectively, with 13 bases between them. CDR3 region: CASSQEEWSGSPLHF. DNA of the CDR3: TGCGCCAGCAGCCAAGAAGAATGGAGCGGGTCACCCCTCCACTTT.

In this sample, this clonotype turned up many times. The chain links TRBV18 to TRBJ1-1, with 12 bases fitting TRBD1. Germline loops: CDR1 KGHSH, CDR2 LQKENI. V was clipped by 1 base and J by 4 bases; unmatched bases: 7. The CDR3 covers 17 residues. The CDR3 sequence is CASSPQTGQGAGTEAFF. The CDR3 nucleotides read TGTGCCAGCTCACCACAGACGGGACAGGGGGCGGGCACTGAAGCTTTCTTT.

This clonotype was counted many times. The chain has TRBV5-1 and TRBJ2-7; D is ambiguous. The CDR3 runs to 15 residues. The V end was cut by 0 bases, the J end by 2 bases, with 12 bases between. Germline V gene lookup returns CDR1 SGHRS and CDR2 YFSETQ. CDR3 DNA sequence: TGCGCCAGCAGCTTGGCCGCGACGAATGCCTACGAGCAGTACTTC. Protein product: CASSLAATNAYEQYF.

The CDR3, as DNA: TGTGCCAGCAGCCCCTTGGCGGGGGACAGGGGACTACGCAATCAGCCCCAGCATTTT. It is translated as CASSPLAGDRGLRNQPQHF. The rearrangement uses TRBV21-1 and TRBJ1-5; TRBD1 is taken as the D call from the table, unchecked against the DNA. TRBV21-1 is classified as a pseudogene. The CDR3 runs to 19 residues.

The CDR3 loop reads CASSLRRGAQASGNEQFF. As DNA, the CDR3 is TGTGCCAGCAGTTTGCGGCGTGGGGCACAGGCGTCAGGCAATGAGCAGTTCTTC. The chain uses TRBV12-3 or TRBV12-4 and TRBJ2-1, with D possibly matching TRBD1 (5 bases). The CDR3 consists of 18 residues. V was cut by 3 bases and J by 6 bases, with 24 bases left in between.

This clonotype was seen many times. DNA of the CDR3: TGCAGCGTTGGGGGGGACGGACCTAGCACAGATACGCAGTATTTT. It codes for CSVGGDGPSTDTQYF. The rearrangement links TRBV29-1 to TRBJ2-3; tentatively, D is TRBD2 (6 bases). Trimming removed 4 bases from V and 0 bases from J, with 14 bases in between. The length of the CDR3 is 15 residues. Germline-derived CDR1 and CDR2 are SQVTM and ANQGSEA.

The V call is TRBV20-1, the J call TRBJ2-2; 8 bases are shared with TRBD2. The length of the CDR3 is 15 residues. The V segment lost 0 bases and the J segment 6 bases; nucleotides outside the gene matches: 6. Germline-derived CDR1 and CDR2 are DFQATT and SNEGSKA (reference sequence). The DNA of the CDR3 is TGCAGTGCTAGAGATACACGGGGGGGCCCCGGGGAGCTGTTTTTT. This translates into CSARDTRGGPGELFF.

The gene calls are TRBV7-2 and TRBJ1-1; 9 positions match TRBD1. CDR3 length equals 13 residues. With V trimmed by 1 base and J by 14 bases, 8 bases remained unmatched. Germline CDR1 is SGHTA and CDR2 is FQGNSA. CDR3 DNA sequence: TGTGCCAGCAGCTTAGAGTGGGGACAGGGTATGTTCTTT. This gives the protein CASSLEWGQGMFF. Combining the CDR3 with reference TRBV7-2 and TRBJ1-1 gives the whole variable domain GAGVSQSPSNKVTEKGKDVELRCDPISGHTALYWYRQSLGQGLEFLIYFQGNSAPDKSGLPSDRFSAERTGGSVSTLTIQRTQQEDSAVYLCASSLEWGQGMFFGQGTRLTVV.

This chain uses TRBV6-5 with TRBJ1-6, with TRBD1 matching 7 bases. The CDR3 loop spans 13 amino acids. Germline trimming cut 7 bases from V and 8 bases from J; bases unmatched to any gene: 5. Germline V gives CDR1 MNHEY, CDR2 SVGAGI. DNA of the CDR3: TGTGCCAGCACCAGGGGGACGGATTCACCCCTCCACTTT. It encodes CASTRGTDSPLHF.

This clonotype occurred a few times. CDR3 nucleotides: TGTGCCAGCAGTTACCGGGACAGCACAGATACGCAGTATTTT. The encoded protein is CASSYRDSTDTQYF. The chain has TRBV6-5 and TRBJ2-3; D may correspond to TRBD1 or TRBD2 (5 bases each). CDR3 length: 14 amino acids. With 2 bases removed from V and 0 bases from J, the gap between germline ends came to 6 bases. Per germline, CDR1 MNHEY and CDR2 SVGAGI.

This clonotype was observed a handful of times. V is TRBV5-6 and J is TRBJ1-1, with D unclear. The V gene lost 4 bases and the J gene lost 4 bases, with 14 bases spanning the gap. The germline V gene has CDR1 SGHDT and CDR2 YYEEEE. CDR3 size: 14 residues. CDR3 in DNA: TGTGCCAGCAGCCCAGGAGGGTGGAGCACTGAAGCTTTCTTT. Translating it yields CASSPGGWSTEAFF.

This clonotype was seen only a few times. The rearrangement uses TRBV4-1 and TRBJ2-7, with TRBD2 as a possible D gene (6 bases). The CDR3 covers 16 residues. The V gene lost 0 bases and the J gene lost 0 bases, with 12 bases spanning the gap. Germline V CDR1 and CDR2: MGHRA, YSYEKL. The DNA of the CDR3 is TGCGCCAGCAGCCAAGAGAACCGGGGGATCTCCTACGAGCAGTACTTC. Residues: CASSQENRGISYEQYF.

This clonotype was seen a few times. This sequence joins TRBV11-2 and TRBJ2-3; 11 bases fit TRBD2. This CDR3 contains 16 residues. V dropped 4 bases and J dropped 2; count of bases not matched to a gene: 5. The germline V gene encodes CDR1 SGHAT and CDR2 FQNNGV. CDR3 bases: TGTGCCAGCAGCTCGGGACTAGCGGTTACCACAGATACGCAGTATTTT. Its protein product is CASSSGLAVTTDTQYF.

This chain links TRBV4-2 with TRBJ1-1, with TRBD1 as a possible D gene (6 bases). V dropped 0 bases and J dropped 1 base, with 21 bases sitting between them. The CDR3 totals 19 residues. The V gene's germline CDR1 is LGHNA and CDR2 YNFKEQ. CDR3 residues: CASSQDWARGALGNTEAFF. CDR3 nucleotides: TGTGCCAGCAGCCAAGATTGGGCCCGGGGGGCCCTTGGGAACACTGAAGCTTTCTTT.

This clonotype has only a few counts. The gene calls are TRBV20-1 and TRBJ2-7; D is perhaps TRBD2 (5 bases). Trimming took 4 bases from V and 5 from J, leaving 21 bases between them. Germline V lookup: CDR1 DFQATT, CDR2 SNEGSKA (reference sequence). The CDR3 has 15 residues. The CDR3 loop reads CSAKPGLKVAHEQYF. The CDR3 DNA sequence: TGCAGTGCTAAACCCGGACTTAAGGTTGCCCACGAGCAGTACTTC.

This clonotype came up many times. CDR3 sequence (DNA): TGTGCCAGCTCAGGGACAGCGTACGAGCAGTACTTC. Its translation is CASSGTAYEQYF. V and J are TRBV18 and TRBJ2-7; the match to TRBD1 covers 7 bases. Germline values: CDR1 KGHSH, CDR2 LQKENI. This CDR3 is built from 12 residues. The trim removed 5 bases at V and 4 bases at J, leaving 2 bases unmatched.

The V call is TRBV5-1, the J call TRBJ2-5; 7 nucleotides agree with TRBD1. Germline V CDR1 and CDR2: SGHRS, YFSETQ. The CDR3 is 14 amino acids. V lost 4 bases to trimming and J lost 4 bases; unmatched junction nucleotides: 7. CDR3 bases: TGCGCCAGCAGCACCCGGGACAGAGGAGAGACCCAGTACTTC. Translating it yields CASSTRDRGETQYF.

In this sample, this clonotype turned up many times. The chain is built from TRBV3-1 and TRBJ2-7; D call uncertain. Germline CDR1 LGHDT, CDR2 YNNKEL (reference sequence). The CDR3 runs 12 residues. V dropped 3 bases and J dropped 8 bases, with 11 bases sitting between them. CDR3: CASSHESRQQYF. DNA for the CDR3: TGTGCCAGCAGCCATGAGAGCAGGCAGCAGTACTTC.